One and the same sample provided the 12 T cell receptor beta chains below, sequenced in a study of blood T cell repertoires in COVID-19. Data came from immunoSEQ multiplex PCR; TCRdb stores just in-frame clones and leaves some out. The sample comprises approximately 180,000 clones, 88% of which are singletons, and 5% to 6.5% rests with the top ten. The material sequenced was peripheral blood. All receptors come from a man in his forties with active or convalescent COVID-19.

V and J are TRBV27 and TRBJ2-7; TRBD2 matches 7 bases. Germline CDR1 and CDR2: MNHEY and SMNVEV (reference sequence). V lost 2 bases, J lost 2 bases, and 6 bases stayed unmatched. This CDR3 spans 15 amino acids. The CDR3 protein is CASSLVPGGPYEQYF. CDR3 nucleotide sequence: TGTGCCAGCAGTTTAGTCCCGGGGGGTCCCTACGAGCAGTACTTC.

Only one count was recorded for this clone. This chain links TRBV24-1 with TRBJ2-1, with a tentative D call TRBD1 (6 bases). CDR1 is KGHDR, CDR2 SFDVKD, per germline. Trimming stripped 1 base from V and 8 bases from J, with 8 bases between. The CDR3 length is 13 residues. The CDR3 region has the DNA TGTGCCACCAGTGATTTTAGGGGGTATGAGCAGTTCTTC. It is translated as CATSDFRGYEQFF.

The genes are TRBV19 and TRBJ1-5; D is unresolved. The CDR3 totals 16 residues. Trimming stripped 3 bases from V and 0 bases from J, with 12 bases between. Germline V gene data show CDR1 as LNHDA and CDR2 as SQIVND (reference sequence). DNA for the CDR3: TGTGCCAGTAGTATTTGGCCAGACTATAGCAATCAGCCCCAGCATTTT. Encoded protein: CASSIWPDYSNQPQHF.

This clone came up once. This chain links TRBV28 with TRBJ1-2; tentative D call: TRBD1 (6 bases). The germline V gene has CDR1 MDHEN and CDR2 SYDVKM. The CDR3 has 13 residues. Between the trimmed V and J ends, which lost 6 bases and 2 bases, there was a span of 10 bases. The CDR3 sequence is CASSGGGNYGYTF. CDR3 DNA sequence: TGTGCCAGCAGCGGGGGGGGCAACTATGGCTACACCTTC.

The rearrangement uses TRBV9 and TRBJ1-2; 9 positions match TRBD1. There are 18 residues in the CDR3. Germline CDR1 and CDR2: SGDLS and YYNGEE. The J segment lost 1 base and the V segment lost 3 bases, leaving 13 bases of the junction unmatched. Here the CDR3 DNA reads TGTGCCAGCAGCGGGGCGTTAGCGACAGGGGGGGTTAACTATGGCTACACCTTC. Its protein is CASSGALATGGVNYGYTF.

In its sample, this clone was seen once. The chain recombines TRBV6-4 with TRBJ1-5; TRBD1 might be the D (5 bases). Per germline, CDR1 MRHNA and CDR2 SNTAGT. Deletions cut 4 bases from V and 6 bases from J, with 13 bases between. CDR3 length equals 14 residues. The DNA for the CDR3 is TGTGCCAGCAGTGTTGAACTGGGGGGTCAGCCCCAGCATTTT. This translates into CASSVELGGQPQHF.

A single count supports this clone. The chain's CDR3 is CASSSPTSGRVSSYNEQFF. CDR3 nucleotide sequence: TGTGCCAGCAGTTCCCCGACTAGCGGGAGGGTAAGCTCCTACAATGAGCAGTTCTTC. This rearrangement joins TRBV27 to TRBJ2-1, with TRBD2 matching over 14 bases. The CDR3 totals 19 residues. Per the germline V gene, CDR1 is MNHEY and CDR2 is SMNVEV (reference sequence). V lost 4 bases, J lost 0 bases, and 8 bases stayed unmatched.

A single count supports this clone. V and J are TRBV5-1 and TRBJ1-1, with TRBD1 matching over 7 bases. The V gene's germline CDR1 is SGHRS and CDR2 YFSETQ. With V trimmed by 4 bases and J by 7 bases, 13 bases remained unmatched. The CDR3 length is 15 residues. DNA of the CDR3: TGCGCCAGCAGCCCCCTCGAAGGGGGCTCTGGTGAAGCTTTCTTT. Amino acid sequence: CASSPLEGGSGEAFF.

The V gene is TRBV29-1, the J gene TRBJ1-2; D is unclear. This CDR3 has 14 residues. Germline V gives CDR1 SQVTM, CDR2 ANQGSEA. V lost 5 bases to trimming and J lost 5 bases, with 18 bases between them. The DNA of the CDR3 is TGCAGCGTTACTTCCCCGCAAGAGGGTTATGGCTACACCTTC. It codes for CSVTSPQEGYGYTF.

The chain uses TRBV19 and TRBJ1-2; 10 nucleotides line up with TRBD1. The V gene's germline CDR1 is LNHDA and CDR2 SQIVND (reference sequence). The CDR3 extends over 14 amino acids. J was trimmed by 7 bases and V by 8 bases; bases with no gene match: 10. The CDR3 reads CASLLGQGTSGYTF. DNA of the CDR3: TGTGCCAGTCTCCTGGGACAGGGGACTTCTGGCTACACCTTC.

This chain links TRBV7-6 with TRBJ2-7, with 12 bases aligning to TRBD1. With 5 bases clipped from V and 9 bases from J, the junction kept 11 bases outside the gene matches. The germline V gene has CDR1 SGHVS and CDR2 FNYEAQ. The CDR3 length is 15 residues. Written as DNA, the CDR3 is TGTGCCAGCAGCAGGGGACAGGGGGCAAACTCTGGGCAGTACTTC. Its protein product is CASSRGQGANSGQYF.

The chain combines TRBV14 with TRBJ1-1; no clear D gene. CDR1 is SGHDN and CDR2 is FVKESK in the germline V gene. The CDR3 totals 13 residues. V lost 6 bases and J 1 base, leaving 9 bases between the germline ends. The CDR3 sequence is CASSSGRNTEAFF. In nucleotides, the CDR3 is TGTGCCAGCAGTTCTGGGAGGAACACTGAAGCTTTCTTT.